One T cell receptor beta chain is described in this entry. This sample was taken from a study of blood T cell repertoires in COVID-19. Sequencing was performed with immunoSEQ multiplex PCR; in TCRdb, only in-frame clones are kept and a portion is missing. The sample lists about 190,000 clones, approximately 86% occurring once. The CDR3 spans 16 residues. Trimming took 1 base from V and 1 from J; bases not matched to a gene: 7. Germline CDR1 is LGHNA and CDR2 is YNFKEQ. Patients of the Seattle cohort, enrolled during active infection, were followed longitudinally. The TCR originated in a man aged 80 or over with COVID-19, enrolled during active disease. The sequenced sample was peripheral blood. The chain couples TRBV4-2 to TRBJ2-7; 7 bases are a match to TRBD2. CDR3 in amino acids: CASSQAGGDSSYEQYF. CDR3 sequence (DNA): TGTGCCAGCAGCCAAGCGGGGGGAGACAGTTCCTACGAGCAGTACTTC.